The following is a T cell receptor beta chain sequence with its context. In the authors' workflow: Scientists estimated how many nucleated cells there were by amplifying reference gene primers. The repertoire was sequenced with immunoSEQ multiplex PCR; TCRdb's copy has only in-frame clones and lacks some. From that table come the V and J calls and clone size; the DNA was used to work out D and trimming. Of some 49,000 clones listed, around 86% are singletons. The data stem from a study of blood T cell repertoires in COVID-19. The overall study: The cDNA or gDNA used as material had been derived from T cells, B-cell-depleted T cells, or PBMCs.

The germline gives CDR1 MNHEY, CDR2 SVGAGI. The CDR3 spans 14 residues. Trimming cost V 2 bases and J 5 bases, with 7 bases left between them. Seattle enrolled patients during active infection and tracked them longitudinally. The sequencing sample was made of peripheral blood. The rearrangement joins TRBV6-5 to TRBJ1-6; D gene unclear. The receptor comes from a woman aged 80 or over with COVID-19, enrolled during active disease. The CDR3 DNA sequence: TGTGCCAGCAGTTACCCAGAGGATAATTCACCCCTCCACTTT. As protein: CASSYPEDNSPLHF.